Detailed here is one TCR beta chain. Its cognate antigen is unknown. The table came from immunoSEQ multiplex PCR; TCRdb's copy has only in-frame clones and leaves some out. In the table there are roughly 18,000 clones, roughly 67% of which are singletons. The sample belongs to a study of PD-1 blockade in classical Hodgkin lymphoma. Study context: Nivolumab dosed at 3 mg/kg went to patients intravenously every 2 weeks.

The germline V gene has CDR1 SGHVS and CDR2 FNYEAQ. The CDR3 is 14 residues long. Following autologous stem cell transplantation, relapse occurred in every patient, and exposure to brentuximab vedotin varied. Study conclusions and caveats: Repertoires differed for reasons still undefined, possibly disease activity or prior therapy. CD4+ TCR diversity, unlike CD8+, climbed significantly by C4D1. Similar baseline diversity was found in complete responders and newly diagnosed patients.

The gene calls are TRBV7-6 and TRBJ2-5; the D gene is possibly TRBD2 (6 bases). The J call is in doubt because the DNA end fits TRBJ2-7 better. This sample comprised peripheral blood mononuclear cells (PBMCs), obtained before the second cycle of nivolumab. The clonotype was recovered from a human donor with classical Hodgkin lymphoma. The CDR3 DNA reads TGTGCCAGCAGCTCGACTAGTTACTCCTACGAGCAGTACTTC. It is translated as CASSSTSYSYEQYF.